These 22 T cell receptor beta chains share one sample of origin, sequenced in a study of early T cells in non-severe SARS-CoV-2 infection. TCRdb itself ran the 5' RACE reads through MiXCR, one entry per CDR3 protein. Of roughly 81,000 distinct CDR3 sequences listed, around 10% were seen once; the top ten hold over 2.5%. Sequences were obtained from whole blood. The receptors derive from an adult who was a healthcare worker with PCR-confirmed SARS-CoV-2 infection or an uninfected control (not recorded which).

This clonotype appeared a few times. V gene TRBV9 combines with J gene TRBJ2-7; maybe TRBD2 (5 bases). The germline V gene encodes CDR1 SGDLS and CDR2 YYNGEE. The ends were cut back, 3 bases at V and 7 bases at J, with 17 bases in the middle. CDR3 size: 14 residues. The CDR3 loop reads CASSATDSTWEQYF. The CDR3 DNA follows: TGTGCCAGCAGCGCAACGGACTCCACCTGGGAGCAGTACTTC.

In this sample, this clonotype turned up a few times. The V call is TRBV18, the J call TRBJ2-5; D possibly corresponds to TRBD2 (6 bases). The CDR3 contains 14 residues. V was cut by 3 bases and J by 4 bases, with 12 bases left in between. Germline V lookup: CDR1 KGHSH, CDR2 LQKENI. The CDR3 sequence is CASSPRLGGETQYF. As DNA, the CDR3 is TGTGCCAGCTCACCCCGACTGGGGGGAGAGACCCAGTACTTC.

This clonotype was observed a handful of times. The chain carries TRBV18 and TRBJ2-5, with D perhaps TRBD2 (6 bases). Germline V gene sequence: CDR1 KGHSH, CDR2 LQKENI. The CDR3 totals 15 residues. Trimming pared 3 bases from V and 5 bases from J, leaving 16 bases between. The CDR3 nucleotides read TGTGCCAGCTCACCGGTTAAACAAGGGAGGGAGACCCAGTACTTC. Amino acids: CASSPVKQGRETQYF.

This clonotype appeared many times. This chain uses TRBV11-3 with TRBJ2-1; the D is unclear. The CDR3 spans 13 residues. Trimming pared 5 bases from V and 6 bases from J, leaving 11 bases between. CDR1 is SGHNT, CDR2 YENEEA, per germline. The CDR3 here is CASSPGRVNEQFF. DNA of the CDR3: TGTGCCAGCAGCCCGGGTAGGGTCAATGAGCAGTTCTTC.

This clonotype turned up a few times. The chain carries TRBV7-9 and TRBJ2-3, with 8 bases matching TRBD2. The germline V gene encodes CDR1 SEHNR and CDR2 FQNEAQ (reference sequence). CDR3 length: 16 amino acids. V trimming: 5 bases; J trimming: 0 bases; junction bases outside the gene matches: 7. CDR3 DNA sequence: TGTGCCAGCAGCGGCGGGGGGAGTGCTAGCACAGATACGCAGTATTTT. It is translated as CASSGGGSASTDTQYF.

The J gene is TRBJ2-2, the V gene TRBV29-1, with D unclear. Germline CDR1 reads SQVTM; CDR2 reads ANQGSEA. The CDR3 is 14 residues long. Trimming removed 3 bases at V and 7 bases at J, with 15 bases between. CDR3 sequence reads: CSVDLDPTGGELFF. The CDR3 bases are TGCAGCGTTGATCTGGACCCCACCGGCGGGGAGCTGTTTTTT.

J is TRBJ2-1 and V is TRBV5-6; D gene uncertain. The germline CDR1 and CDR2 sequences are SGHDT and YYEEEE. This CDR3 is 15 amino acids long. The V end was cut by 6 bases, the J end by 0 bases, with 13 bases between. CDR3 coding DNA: TGTGCCAGCATAAGGGCGACCCCCTCCTACAATGAGCAGTTCTTC. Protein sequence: CASIRATPSYNEQFF.

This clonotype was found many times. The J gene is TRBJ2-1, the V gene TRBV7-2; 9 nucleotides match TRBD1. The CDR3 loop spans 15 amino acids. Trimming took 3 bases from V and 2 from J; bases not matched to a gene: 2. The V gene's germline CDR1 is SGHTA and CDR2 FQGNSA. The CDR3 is CASSFRQGAYNEQFF. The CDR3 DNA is TGTGCCAGCAGCTTTAGACAGGGGGCCTACAATGAGCAGTTCTTC.

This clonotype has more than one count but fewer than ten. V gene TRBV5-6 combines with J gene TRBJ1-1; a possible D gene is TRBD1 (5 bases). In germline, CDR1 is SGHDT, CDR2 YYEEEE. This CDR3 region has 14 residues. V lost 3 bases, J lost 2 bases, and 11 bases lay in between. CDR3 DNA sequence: TGTGCCAGCAGCTGGGGGATAGTAAACACTGAAGCTTTCTTT. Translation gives CASSWGIVNTEAFF.

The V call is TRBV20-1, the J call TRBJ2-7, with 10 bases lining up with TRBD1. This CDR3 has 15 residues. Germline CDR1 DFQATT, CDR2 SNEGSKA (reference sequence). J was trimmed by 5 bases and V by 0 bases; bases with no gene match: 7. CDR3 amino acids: CSARDPGTGDHEQYF. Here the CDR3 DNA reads TGCAGTGCTAGAGATCCGGGGACAGGGGACCACGAGCAGTACTTC.

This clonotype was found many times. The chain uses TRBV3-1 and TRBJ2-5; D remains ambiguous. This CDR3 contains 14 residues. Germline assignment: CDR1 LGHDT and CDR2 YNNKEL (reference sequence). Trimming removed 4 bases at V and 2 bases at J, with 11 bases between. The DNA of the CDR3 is TGTGCCAGCAGCCGAGAAGGTCAACAAGAGACCCAGTACTTC. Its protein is CASSREGQQETQYF.

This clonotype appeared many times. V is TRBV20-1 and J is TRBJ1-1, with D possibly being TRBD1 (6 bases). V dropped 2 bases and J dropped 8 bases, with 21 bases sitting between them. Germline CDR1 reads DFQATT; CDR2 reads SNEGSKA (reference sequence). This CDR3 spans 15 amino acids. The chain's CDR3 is CSARQRQAQGSEAFF. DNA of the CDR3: TGCAGTGCTAGACAACGACAGGCCCAAGGGTCGGAAGCTTTCTTT.

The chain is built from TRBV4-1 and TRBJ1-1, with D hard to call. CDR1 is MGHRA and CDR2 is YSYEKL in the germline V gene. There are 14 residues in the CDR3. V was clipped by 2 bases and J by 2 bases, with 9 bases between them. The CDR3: CASSQLPVNTEAFF. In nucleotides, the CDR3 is TGCGCCAGCAGCCAACTCCCCGTCAACACTGAAGCTTTCTTT.

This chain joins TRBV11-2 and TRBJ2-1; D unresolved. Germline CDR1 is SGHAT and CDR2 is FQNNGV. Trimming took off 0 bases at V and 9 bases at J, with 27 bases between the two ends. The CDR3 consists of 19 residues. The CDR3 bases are TGTGCCAGCAGCTTAGATCGCGGTCTAGGATCAATCGGAAAGGGTGAGCAGTTCTTC. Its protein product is CASSLDRGLGSIGKGEQFF.

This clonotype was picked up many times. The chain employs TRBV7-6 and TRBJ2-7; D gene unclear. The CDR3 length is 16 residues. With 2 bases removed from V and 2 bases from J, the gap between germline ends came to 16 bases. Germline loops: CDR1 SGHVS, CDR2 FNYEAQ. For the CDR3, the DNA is TGTGCCAGCAGCTTAACCCCTACCGGGTCCCCCTACGAGCAGTACTTC. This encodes CASSLTPTGSPYEQYF.

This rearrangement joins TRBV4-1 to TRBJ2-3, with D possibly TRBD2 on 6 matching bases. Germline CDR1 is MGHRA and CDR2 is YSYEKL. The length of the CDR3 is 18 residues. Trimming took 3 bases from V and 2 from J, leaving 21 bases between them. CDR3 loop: CASSHLPPLALYTDTQYF. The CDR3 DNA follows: TGCGCCAGCAGCCACTTACCCCCACTAGCCCTATACACAGATACGCAGTATTTT.

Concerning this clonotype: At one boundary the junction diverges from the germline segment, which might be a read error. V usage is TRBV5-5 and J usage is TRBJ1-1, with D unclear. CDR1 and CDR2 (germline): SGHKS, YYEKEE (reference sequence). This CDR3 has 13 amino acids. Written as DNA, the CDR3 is TGTGCCAGCAGCTTGGGGGAGAACACTGAAGCTCTCTTT. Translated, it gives CASSLGENTEALF.

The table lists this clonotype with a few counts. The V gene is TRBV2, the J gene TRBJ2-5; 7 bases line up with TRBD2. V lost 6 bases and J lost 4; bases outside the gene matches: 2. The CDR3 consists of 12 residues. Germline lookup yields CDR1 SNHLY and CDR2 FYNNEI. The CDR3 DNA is TGTGCCAGCAGGACTAGCCCAGAGACCCAGTACTTC. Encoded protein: CASRTSPETQYF.

Here the CDR3 DNA reads TGCAGCGTTGGCAGCTGGGGGGAGCAGTACTTC. Protein product: CSVGSWGEQYF. The V gene is TRBV29-1, the J gene TRBJ2-7, with D perhaps given as TRBD1 or TRBD2 (5 bases each). CDR3 size: 11 residues. Germline assignment: CDR1 SQVTM and CDR2 ANQGSEA. The germline V and J ends were trimmed by 4 bases and 7 bases, with 11 bases remaining between them.

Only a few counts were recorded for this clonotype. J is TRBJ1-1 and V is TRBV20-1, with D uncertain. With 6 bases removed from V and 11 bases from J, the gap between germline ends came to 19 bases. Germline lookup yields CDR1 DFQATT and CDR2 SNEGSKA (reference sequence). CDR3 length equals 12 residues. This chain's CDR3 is CSAPTGSLAAFF. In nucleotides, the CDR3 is TGCAGTGCCCCGACGGGGAGTTTGGCCGCTTTCTTT.

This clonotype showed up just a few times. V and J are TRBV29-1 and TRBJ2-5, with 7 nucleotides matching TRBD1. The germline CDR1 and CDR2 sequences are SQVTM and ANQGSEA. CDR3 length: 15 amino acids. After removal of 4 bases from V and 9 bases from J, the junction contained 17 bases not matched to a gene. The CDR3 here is CSVGQGSVGMSAQYF. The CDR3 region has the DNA TGCAGCGTTGGACAGGGTTCGGTTGGGATGAGCGCCCAGTACTTC.

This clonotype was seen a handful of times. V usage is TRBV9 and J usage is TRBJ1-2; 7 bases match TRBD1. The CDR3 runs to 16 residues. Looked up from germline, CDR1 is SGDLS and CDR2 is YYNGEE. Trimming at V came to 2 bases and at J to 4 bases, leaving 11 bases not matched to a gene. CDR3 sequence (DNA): TGTGCCAGCAGCGTCAAGGGGGACAGCTTCGTCTATGGCTACACCTTC. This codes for CASSVKGDSFVYGYTF.